The entry that follows covers one T cell receptor beta chain sequence. These data come from a study of blood T cell repertoires in COVID-19. Study background: Both acute and convalescent COVID-19 samples were obtained from the United States, Italy and Spain. The analysed material was cDNA or gDNA that came from T cells, B-cell-depleted T cells, or PBMCs.

The method was immunoSEQ multiplex PCR; TCRdb's version includes in-frame clones alone and lacks a portion of them. The data hold more than 45,000 clones, with 65% to 90% observed a single time. The V gene's germline CDR1 is LNHDA and CDR2 SQIVND (reference sequence). CDR3 length: 16 amino acids. With 5 bases clipped from V and 9 bases from J, the junction kept 10 bases outside the gene matches. J is TRBJ1-6 and V is TRBV19; TRBD1 matches at 10 bases. The clonotype originates from a man between 65 and 85 years old with acute or convalescent COVID-19. The sample comprised peripheral blood. For the CDR3, the DNA is TGTGCCAGTAGTTATATACCGGGACAGGGGAGTTCACCCCTCCACTTT. This gives the protein CASSYIPGQGSSPLHF.